The clone carrying this T cell receptor beta chain came up a few times. Enrollment of patients from Seattle took place during active infection, with longitudinal follow-up. This record comes from a study of blood T cell repertoires in COVID-19. At the level of the study: There were acute and convalescent COVID-19 samples, and they came from the United States, Italy and Spain. Nucleic acid was either cDNA or gDNA, and it came from T cells, B-cell-depleted T cells, or PBMCs.

The V gene lost 6 bases and the J gene lost 8 bases, with 11 bases spanning the gap. The germline V gene has CDR1 MNHEY and CDR2 SVGEGT. The CDR3 runs to 13 residues. How the authors handled the data: Estimates of nucleated cell counts were drawn from the amplification of reference gene primers. TCRdb keeps only in-frame clones here, not all; method: immunoSEQ multiplex PCR. The V and J calls and the clone size are those of that table, but D and trimming were determined from the DNA. The sample consists of 250,000 to 350,000 clones, around 85% of them appearing once. The sample consisted of peripheral blood. This TCR was sampled from a human donor with COVID-19, enrolled during active disease. The donor label of this sample is uncertain. The rearrangement links TRBV6-2 or TRBV6-3 to TRBJ1-6; D is perhaps TRBD1 (6 bases). Here the CDR3 reads CASSPNRDSPLHF. In DNA, the CDR3 is TGTGCCAGCAGCCCGAACAGGGATTCACCCCTCCACTTT.